The T cell receptor beta chain described here comes from a study of CD8 T cells in Susac syndrome. Sequencing targeted TCR beta in T cells from blood (CD8+ and CD4+). It was healthy donors who served as the controls, matched for age and sex. While CD8+ and CD4+ T cells were isolated negatively, TEMRA cells were enriched by FACS. Random hexamers were used to reverse transcribe an amount of about 0.45 to 1 ug RNA. One entry per CDR3 protein results from TCRdb running MiXCR on the immunoSEQ multiplex PCR reads. The data contain some 180,000 distinct CDR3 sequences, about 95% of them seen just once; the ten biggest clones take up 0.1%. The origin of this receptor is a human donor in good health. Sequenced: CD4+ T cells from PBMCs.

The DNA of the CDR3 is TGCAGTGCCGCGGTAATCACTGAAGCTTTCTTT. The encoded protein is CSAAVITEAFF. The chain recombines TRBV20-1 with TRBJ1-1, with no clear D. Germline lookup yields CDR1 DFQATT and CDR2 SNEGSKA (reference sequence). With 6 bases removed from V and 4 bases from J, the gap between germline ends came to 9 bases. The CDR3 has 11 residues.